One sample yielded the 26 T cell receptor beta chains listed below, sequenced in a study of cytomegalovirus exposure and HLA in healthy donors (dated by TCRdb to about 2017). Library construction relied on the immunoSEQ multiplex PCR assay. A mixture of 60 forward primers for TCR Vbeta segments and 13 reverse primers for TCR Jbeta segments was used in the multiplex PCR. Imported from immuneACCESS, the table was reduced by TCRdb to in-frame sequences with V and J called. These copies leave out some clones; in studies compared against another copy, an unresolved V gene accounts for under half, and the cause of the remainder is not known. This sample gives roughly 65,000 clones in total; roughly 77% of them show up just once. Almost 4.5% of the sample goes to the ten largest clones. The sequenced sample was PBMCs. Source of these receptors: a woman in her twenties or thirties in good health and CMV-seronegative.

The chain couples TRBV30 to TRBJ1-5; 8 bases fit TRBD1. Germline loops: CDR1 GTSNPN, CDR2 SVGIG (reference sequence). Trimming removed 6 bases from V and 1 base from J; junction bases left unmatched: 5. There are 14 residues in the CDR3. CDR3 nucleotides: TGTGCCTGCGACAGGGGAGGGAGCAATCAGCCCCAGCATTTT. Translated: CACDRGGSNQPQHF. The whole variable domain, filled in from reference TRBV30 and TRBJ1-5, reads SQTIHQWPATLVQPVGSPLSLECTVEGTSNPNLYWYRQAAGRGLQLLFYSVGIGQISSEVPQNLSASRPQDRQFILSSKKLLLSDSGFYLCACDRGGSNQPQHFGDGTRLSIL.

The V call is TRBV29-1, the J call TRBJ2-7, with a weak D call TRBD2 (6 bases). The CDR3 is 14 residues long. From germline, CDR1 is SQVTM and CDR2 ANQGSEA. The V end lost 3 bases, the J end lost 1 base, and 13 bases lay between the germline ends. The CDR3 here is CSVDAGTASYEQYF. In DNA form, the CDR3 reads TGCAGCGTTGATGCCGGGACTGCGTCCTACGAGCAGTACTTC.

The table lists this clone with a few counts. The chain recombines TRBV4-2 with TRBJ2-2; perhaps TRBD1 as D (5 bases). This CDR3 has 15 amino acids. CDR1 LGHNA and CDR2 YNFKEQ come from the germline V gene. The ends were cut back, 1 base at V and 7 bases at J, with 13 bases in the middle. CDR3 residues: CASSQVAGFNGELFF. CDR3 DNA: TGTGCCAGCAGCCAAGTCGCAGGGTTTAACGGGGAGCTGTTTTTT.

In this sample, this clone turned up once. The CDR3 sequence: CASSRPREKLFF. The DNA of the CDR3 is TGTGCCAGCAGTCGACCGCGGGAAAAACTGTTTTTT. V and J are TRBV27 and TRBJ1-4; D call uncertain. There are 12 residues in the CDR3. V was trimmed by 5 bases and J by 8 bases, leaving 9 bases between them. The germline gives CDR1 MNHEY, CDR2 SMNVEV (reference sequence).

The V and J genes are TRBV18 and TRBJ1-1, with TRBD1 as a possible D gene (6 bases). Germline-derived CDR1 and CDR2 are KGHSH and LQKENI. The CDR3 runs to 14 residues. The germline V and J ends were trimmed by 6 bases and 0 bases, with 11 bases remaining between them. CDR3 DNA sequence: TGTGCCAGCTCTATGGACAGTATGAACACTGAAGCTTTCTTT. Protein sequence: CASSMDSMNTEAFF. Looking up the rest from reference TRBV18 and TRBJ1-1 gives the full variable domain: NAGVMQNPRHLVRRRGQEARLRCSPMKGHSHVYWYRQLPEEGLKFMVYLQKENIIDESGMPKERFSAEFPKEGPSILRIQQVVRGDSAAYFCASSMDSMNTEAFFGQGTRLTVV.

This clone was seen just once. The CDR3 DNA reads as TGTGCCAGCAGCTTGGGGGGTGGCGGGGAGCAGTACTTC. Translating it yields CASSLGGGGEQYF. The chain employs TRBV5-6 and TRBJ2-7; D is perhaps TRBD2 (5 bases). Germline V gene sequence: CDR1 SGHDT, CDR2 YYEEEE. With 0 bases removed from V and 7 bases from J, the gap between germline ends came to 11 bases. The CDR3 is made up of 13 amino acids.

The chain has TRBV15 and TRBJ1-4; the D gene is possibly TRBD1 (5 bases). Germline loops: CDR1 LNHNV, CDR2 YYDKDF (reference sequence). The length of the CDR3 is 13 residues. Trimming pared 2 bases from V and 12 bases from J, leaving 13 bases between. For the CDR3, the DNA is TGTGCCACCAGCAGACGGGCGGGGGTAGAACTGTTTTTT. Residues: CATSRRAGVELFF. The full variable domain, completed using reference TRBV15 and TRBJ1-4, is DAMVIQNPRYQVTQFGKPVTLSCSQTLNHNVMYWYQQKSSQAPKLLFHYYDKDFNNEADTPDNFQSRRPNTSFCFLDIRSPGLGDTAMYLCATSRRAGVELFFGSGTQLSVL.

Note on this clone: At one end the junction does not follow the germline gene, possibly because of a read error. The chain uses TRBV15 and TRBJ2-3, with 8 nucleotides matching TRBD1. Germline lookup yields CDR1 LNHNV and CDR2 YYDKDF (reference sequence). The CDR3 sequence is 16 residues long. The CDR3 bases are TGTGCCACCAACAGAGACAGGGGCCAAGGCACAGATACGCAGTATTTT. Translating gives CATNRDRGQGTDTQYF.

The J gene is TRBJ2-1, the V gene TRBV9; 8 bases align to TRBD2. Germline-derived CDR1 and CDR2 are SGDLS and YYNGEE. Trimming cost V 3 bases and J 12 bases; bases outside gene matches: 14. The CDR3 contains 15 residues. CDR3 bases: TGTGCCAGCAGCGACGCCGGGACTAGTAGGGGTGTGCAGTTCTTC. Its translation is CASSDAGTSRGVQFF.

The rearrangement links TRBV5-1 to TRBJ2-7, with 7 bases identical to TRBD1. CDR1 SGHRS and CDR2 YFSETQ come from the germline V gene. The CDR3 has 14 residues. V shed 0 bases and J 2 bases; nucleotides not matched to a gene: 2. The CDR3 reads CASSLDQGAYEQYF. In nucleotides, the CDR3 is TGCGCCAGCAGCTTGGACCAGGGGGCCTACGAGCAGTACTTC.

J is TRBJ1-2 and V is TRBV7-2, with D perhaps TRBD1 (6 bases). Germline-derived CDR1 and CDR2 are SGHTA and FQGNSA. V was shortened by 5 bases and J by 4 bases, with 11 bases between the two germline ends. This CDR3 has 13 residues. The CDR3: CASSVQGIYGYTF. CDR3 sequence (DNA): TGTGCCAGCAGCGTACAGGGAATCTATGGCTACACCTTC.

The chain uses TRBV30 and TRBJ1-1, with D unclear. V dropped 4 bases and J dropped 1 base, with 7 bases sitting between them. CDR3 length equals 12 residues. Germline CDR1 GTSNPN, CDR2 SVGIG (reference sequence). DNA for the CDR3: TGTGCCTGGATGGCCAGGAACACTGAAGCTTTCTTT. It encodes CAWMARNTEAFF.

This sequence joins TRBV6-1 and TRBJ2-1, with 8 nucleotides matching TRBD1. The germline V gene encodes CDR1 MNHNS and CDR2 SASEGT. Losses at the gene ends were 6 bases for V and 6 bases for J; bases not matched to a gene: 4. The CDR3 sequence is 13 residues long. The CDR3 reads CASSGTGLNEQFF. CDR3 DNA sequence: TGTGCCAGCAGCGGGACAGGTCTCAATGAGCAGTTCTTC.

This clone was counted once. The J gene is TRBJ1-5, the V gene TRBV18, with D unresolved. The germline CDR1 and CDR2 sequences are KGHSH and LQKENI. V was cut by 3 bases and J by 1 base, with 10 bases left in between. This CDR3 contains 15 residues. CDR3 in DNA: TGTGCCAGCTCACCCGAGACATTAAGCAATCAGCCCCAGCATTTT. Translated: CASSPETLSNQPQHF. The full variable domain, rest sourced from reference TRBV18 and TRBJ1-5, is NAGVMQNPRHLVRRRGQEARLRCSPMKGHSHVYWYRQLPEEGLKFMVYLQKENIIDESGMPKERFSAEFPKEGPSILRIQQVVRGDSAAYFCASSPETLSNQPQHFGDGTRLSIL.

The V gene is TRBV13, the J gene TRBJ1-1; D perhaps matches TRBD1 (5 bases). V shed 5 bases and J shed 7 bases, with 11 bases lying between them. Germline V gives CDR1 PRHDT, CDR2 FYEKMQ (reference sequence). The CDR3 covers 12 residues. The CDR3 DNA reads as TGTGCCAGCAGCCCCCTCCAGGGTGAAGCTTTCTTT. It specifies CASSPLQGEAFF.

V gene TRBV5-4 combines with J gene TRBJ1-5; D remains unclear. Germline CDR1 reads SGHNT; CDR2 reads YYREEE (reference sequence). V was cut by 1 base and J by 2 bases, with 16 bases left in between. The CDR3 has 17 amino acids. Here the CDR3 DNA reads TGTGCCAGCAGCTTGTCGGGTGGCGGGTTCGGCAATCAGCCCCAGCATTTT. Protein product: CASSLSGGGFGNQPQHF. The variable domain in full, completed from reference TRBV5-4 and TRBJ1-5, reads ETGVTQSPTHLIKTRGQQVTLRCSSQSGHNTVSWYQQALGQGPQFIFQYYREEENGRGNFPPRFSGLQFPNYSSELNVNALELDDSALYLCASSLSGGGFGNQPQHFGDGTRLSIL.

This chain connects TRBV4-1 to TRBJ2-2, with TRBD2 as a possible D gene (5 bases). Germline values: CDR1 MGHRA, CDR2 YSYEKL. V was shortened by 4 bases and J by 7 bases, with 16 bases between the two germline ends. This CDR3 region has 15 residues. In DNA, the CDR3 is TGCGCCAGCAGCCCCGGGATCCCAGGTATCGGGGAGCTGTTTTTT. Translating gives CASSPGIPGIGELFF.

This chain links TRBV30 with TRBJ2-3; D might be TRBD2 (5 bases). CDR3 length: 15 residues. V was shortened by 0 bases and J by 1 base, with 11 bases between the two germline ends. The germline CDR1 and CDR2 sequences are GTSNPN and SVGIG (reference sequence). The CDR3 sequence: CAWSVRAEGTDTQYF. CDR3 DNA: TGTGCCTGGAGTGTTCGGGCGGAGGGCACAGATACGCAGTATTTT. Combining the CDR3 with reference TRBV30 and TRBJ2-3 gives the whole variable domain SQTIHQWPATLVQPVGSPLSLECTVEGTSNPNLYWYRQAAGRGLQLLFYSVGIGQISSEVPQNLSASRPQDRQFILSSKKLLLSDSGFYLCAWSVRAEGTDTQYFGPGTRLTVL.

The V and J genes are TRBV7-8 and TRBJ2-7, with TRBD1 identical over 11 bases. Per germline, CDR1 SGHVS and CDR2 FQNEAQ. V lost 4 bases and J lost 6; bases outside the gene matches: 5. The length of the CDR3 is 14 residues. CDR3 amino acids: CASSSRDRGVEQYF. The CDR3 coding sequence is TGTGCCAGCAGCTCCCGGGACAGGGGGGTCGAGCAGTACTTC.

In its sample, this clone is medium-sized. In DNA form, the CDR3 reads TGCGCCAGCAGCCAAGGACAGGGGCGTCAGGAGCAGTTCTTC. Translating gives CASSQGQGRQEQFF. The chain carries TRBV4-1 and TRBJ2-1; TRBD1 aligns across 8 bases. The CDR3 is 14 residues long. Unmatched junction bases numbered 6, after V lost 1 base and J lost 10 bases. The germline V gene has CDR1 MGHRA and CDR2 YSYEKL.

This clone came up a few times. In DNA form, the CDR3 reads TGTGCCAGCAGCTTCTCGGCTAGCGGGAGGGCCTCCCCATCCTACGAGCAGTACTTC. Amino acids: CASSFSASGRASPSYEQYF. V and J are TRBV7-8 and TRBJ2-7; 12 bases are a match to TRBD2. Germline assignment: CDR1 SGHVS and CDR2 FQNEAQ. V trimming: 3 bases; J trimming: 1 base; junction bases outside the gene matches: 13. The CDR3 sequence is 19 residues long.

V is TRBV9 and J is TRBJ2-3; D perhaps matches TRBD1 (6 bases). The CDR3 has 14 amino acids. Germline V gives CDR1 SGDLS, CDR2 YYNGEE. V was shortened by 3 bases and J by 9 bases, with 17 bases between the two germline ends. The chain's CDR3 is CASSGRSEGGTQYF. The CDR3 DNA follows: TGTGCCAGCAGCGGCCGGTCAGAAGGGGGAACGCAGTATTTT. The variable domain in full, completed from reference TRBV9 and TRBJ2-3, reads DSGVTQTPKHLITATGQRVTLRCSPRSGDLSVYWYQQSLDQGLQFLIQYYNGEERAKGNILERFSAQQFPDLHSELNLSSLELGDSALYFCASSGRSEGGTQYFGPGTRLTVL.

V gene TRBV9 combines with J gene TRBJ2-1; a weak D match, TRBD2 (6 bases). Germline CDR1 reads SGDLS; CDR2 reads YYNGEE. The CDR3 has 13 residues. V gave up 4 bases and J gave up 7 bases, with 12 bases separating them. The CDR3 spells CASSTGARNEQFF. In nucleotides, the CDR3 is TGTGCCAGCAGCACGGGAGCTAGGAATGAGCAGTTCTTC.

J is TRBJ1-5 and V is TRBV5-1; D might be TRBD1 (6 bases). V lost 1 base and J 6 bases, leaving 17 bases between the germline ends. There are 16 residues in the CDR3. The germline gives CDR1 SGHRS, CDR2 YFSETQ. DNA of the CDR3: TGCGCCAGCAGCTTGACTAGTGGACAGACAGGTCAGCCCCAGCATTTT. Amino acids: CASSLTSGQTGQPQHF.

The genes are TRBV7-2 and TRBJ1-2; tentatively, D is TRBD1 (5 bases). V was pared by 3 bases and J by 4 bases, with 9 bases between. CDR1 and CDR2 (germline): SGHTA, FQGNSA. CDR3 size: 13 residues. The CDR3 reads CASSFLGGYGYTF. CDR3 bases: TGTGCCAGCAGCTTCTTGGGGGGCTATGGCTACACCTTC. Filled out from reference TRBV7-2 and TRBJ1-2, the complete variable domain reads GAGVSQSPSNKVTEKGKDVELRCDPISGHTALYWYRQSLGQGLEFLIYFQGNSAPDKSGLPSDRFSAERTGGSVSTLTIQRTQQEDSAVYLCASSFLGGYGYTFGSGTRLTVV.

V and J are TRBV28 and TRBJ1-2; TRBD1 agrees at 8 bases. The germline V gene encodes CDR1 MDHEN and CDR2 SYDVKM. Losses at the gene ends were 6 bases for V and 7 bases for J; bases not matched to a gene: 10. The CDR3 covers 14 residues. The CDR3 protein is CASRVQGEVSGYTF. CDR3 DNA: TGTGCCAGCAGGGTACAGGGGGAAGTGAGTGGCTACACCTTC.